The rows below give T cell receptor beta chains drawn from one sample of a study of PD-1 blockade in classical Hodgkin lymphoma. Using immunoSEQ multiplex PCR, the repertoire was profiled, and TCRdb retains in-frame clones only, with some absent. The sample consists of 25,000 to 35,000 clones, approximately 87% of them appearing once. Sequenced material: peripheral blood mononuclear cells (PBMCs), taken before the second cycle of nivolumab. The source of these receptors is a human donor with classical Hodgkin lymphoma. The CDR3 runs from the conserved cysteine through the conserved F or W. A D gene is named only where the DNA matches it firmly. Rows give clone size only sometimes, using once, few, many, or a class for an expanded clone.

NA	13	TRBV18	NA	TRBJ1-2	TGTGCCAGCTCACCCGACAAGGGGTATGGCTACACCTTC	CASSPDKGYGYTF
once	14	TRBV5-6	NA	TRBJ1-2	TGTGCCAGCAGCTTTGGGGGAGCTAACTATGGCTACACCTTC	CASSFGGANYGYTF
NA	16	TRBV10-3	TRBD1	TRBJ1-3	TGTGCCATCAGTGCTGGACAGGCCATCTCTGGAAACACCATATATTTT	CAISAGQAISGNTIYF
NA	16	TRBV7-9	TRBD2	TRBJ2-5	TGTGCCAGCAGCCTCGGGACTAGCGGGAGAGAGGAGACCCAGTACTTC	CASSLGTSGREETQYF
few	12	TRBV5-6	NA	TRBJ2-3	TGTGCCAGCAGCGCGGAGGAGAGGACGCAGTATTTT	CASSAEERTQYF
few	15	TRBV27	NA	TRBJ2-2	TGTGCCAGCAGTTCCAGGGGCCCGAACACCGGGGAGCTGTTTTTT	CASSSRGPNTGELFF
few	12	TRBV4-3	NA	TRBJ1-1	TGCGCCTCACCTCGAGGGTGCGCTGAAGCTTTCTTT	CASPRGCAEAFF
NA	19	TRBV5-1	TRBD1	TRBJ2-1	TGCGCCAGCAGCCCGTGGGTGACAGGGGGCGAGCGGAGAATCAATGAGCAGTTCTTC	CASSPWVTGGERRINEQFF
NA	13	TRBV27	TRBD2	TRBJ2-1	TGTGCCAGCAGTTCCGAGACTAGCGATGAGCAGTTCTTC	CASSSETSDEQFF
NA	12	TRBV5-6	NA	TRBJ2-1	TGTGCCAGCAGCTTGGGGGGCCGAGAGCAGTTCTTC	CASSLGGREQFF
NA	17	TRBV9	NA	TRBJ2-5	TGTGCCAGCAGCGTAAGCCCACGGGCGGGTAGTGCGGAGACCCAGTACTTC	CASSVSPRAGSAETQYF
NA	14	TRBV11-2	NA	TRBJ2-7	TGTGCCAGCAGCCCCCCCAGGGGTTCCTACGAGCAGTACTTC	CASSPPRGSYEQYF
NA	17	TRBV27	TRBD2	TRBJ2-3	TGTGCCAGCAGTCTCTGGACTAGCGGGAGTGTGACAGATACGCAGTATTTT	CASSLWTSGSVTDTQYF
NA	15	TRBV4-1	TRBD2	TRBJ2-1	TGCGCCAGCAGCCCGCGGGGGGCCCTAGCCAATGAGCAGTTCTTC	CASSPRGALANEQFF
few	17	TRBV9	NA	TRBJ2-1	TGTGCCAGCAGCCCTCGGGGAGGAATGAGGTCCTACAATGAGCAGTTCTTC	CASSPRGGMRSYNEQFF
NA	14	TRBV7-9	NA	TRBJ1-2	TGTGCCAGCAGCTTAGAATTTACAGAACGCGGCTACACCTTC	CASSLEFTERGYTF